Sequencing of this TCR beta chain was carried out in a study of human T cells and chemical hapten exposure (dated by TCRdb to the early 2020s). General notes on the study: Libraries were pooled for sequencing, and variation in per-sample TCR yields was attributed mainly to small differences in library volumes within the pool. In alopecia patients, the study followed how the peripheral blood TCR repertoire changed in vivo over primary and secondary sensitization to diphenylcyclopropenone (DPC), a hapten. For every blood RNA sample, sequencing covered both the TCR alpha and TCR beta chains. The paper as a whole reports these results and caveats: Repeated subsampling changed both the strength of the expansion versus patch-test correlation and the threshold at which the correlation became significant. DPC sensitization did not change the number of TCRs with a frequency above 1 in 1000, and there was no evidence of changes in global repertoire structure.

This clonotype has only a few counts. Its antigen is unknown. Base-call qualities are not available, and no considerably larger clone is one nucleotide away. V is reduced by 0 bases and J by 6 bases, leaving a spacing of 12 bases between them. The germline V gene gives CDR1 as ENHRY and CDR2 as SYGVKD. Including the terminal cysteine and phenylalanine, the CDR3 comprises 14 residues. The sequence is cut down to CDR3 DNA, 42 bases in frame from base 1. The sample's time point label is to be understood as: healthy volunteer bleed at 2 weeks. Total RNA was extracted from unfractionated whole blood that had been collected in Tempus Blood RNA tubes. Roughly five healthy volunteers acted as controls for TCR sequencing and had blood drawn at day 0, 2 weeks and 6 weeks. The receptor library was made with RACE. The run used a NextSeq 500. During library preparation, unique molecular identifiers were attached to individual cDNA molecules so that TCRs could be counted in a quantitative, reproducible way. From the authors' description of their analysis: Samples had a median of about 96,000 TCRs, with a range from roughly 23,224 to 700,000. V, J and CDR3 annotation of the TCR reads was performed with the Decombinator software suite. For PS versus PT1 abundance plots, all samples were subsampled to the same number of TCRs (28,000). Expanded TCRs were defined as absent before sensitization and observed at least eight times at the 2-week time point. TCRdb trimmed public reads at Q25 via fastp, called clones via MiXCR and kept in-frame beta chains. Every entry covers one CDR3 protein and lists the most common genes and DNA from its rows. The V and J calls and clone size come from TCRdb's table, not from the authors' own analysis. The sample contains over 100,000 distinct CDR3 sequences, about 9.4% of them found a single time. The ten biggest clones cover under 2% of the sample.

This sequence uses TRBV10-3 and TRBJ2-7; the D element might be TRBD1 or TRBD2, as each aligns at 5 bases. This clonotype was obtained from a male donor in good health. Some clones in this sample may be carry-over from other donors' samples. What was sequenced was whole blood. The base sequence is TGTGCCATCAGTGAGTCGCAGGGACCCCCCGAGCAGTACTTC. It is translated as CAISESQGPPEQYF.